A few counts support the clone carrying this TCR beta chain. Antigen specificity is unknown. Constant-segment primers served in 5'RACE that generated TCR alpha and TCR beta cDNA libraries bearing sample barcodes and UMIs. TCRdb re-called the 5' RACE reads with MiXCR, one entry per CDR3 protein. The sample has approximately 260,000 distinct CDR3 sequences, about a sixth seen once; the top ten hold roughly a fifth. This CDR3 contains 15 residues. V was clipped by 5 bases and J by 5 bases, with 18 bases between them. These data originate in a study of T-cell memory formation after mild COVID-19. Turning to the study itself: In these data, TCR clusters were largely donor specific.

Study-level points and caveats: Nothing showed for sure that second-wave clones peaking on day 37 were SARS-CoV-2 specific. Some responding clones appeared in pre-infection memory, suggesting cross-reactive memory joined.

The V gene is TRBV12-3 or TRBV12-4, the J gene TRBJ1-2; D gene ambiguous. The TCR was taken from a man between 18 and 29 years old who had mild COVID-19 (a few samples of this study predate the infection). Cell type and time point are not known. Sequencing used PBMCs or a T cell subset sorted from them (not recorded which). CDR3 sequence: CASSTGPIFSYGYTF. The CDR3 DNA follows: TGTGCCAGCAGTACCGGACCGATTTTTAGTTATGGCTACACCTTC.